The 21 T cell receptor beta chains reported below all come from one sample, sequenced in a study of cytomegalovirus exposure and HLA in healthy donors. Both 60 Vbeta primers and 13 Jbeta primers went into the PCR. Clones were sequenced by immunoSEQ multiplex PCR, and TCRdb holds only the in-frame ones, with some missing. The data contain roughly 100,000 clones, roughly 71% of them seen just once; the ten biggest clones take up around 2.8%. The sample consisted of PBMCs. These receptor sequences come from a male donor in good health and CMV-seropositive.

The V gene is TRBV6-5, the J gene TRBJ2-7; D gene ambiguous. Trimming cost V 9 bases and J 2 bases, with 14 bases left between them. Germline V gene data show CDR1 as MNHEY and CDR2 as SVGAGI. The CDR3 length is 13 residues. CDR3 coding DNA: TGTGCCAGTCGTGATCCTCCTACCTACGAGCAGTACTTC. Protein: CASRDPPTYEQYF.

V is TRBV29-1 and J is TRBJ1-2; tentative D call: TRBD1 (5 bases). CDR3 length: 13 residues. V was shortened by 4 bases and J by 1 base, with 10 bases between the two germline ends. Looked up from germline, CDR1 is SQVTM and CDR2 is ANQGSEA. The CDR3 sequence: CSVVDIRNYGYTF. In DNA form, the CDR3 reads TGCAGCGTTGTGGACATCCGTAACTATGGCTACACCTTC.

This chain connects TRBV29-1 to TRBJ1-1; D gene unclear. From germline, CDR1 is SQVTM and CDR2 ANQGSEA. Between the trimmed V and J ends, which lost 4 bases and 1 base, there was a span of 10 bases. The CDR3 is 13 amino acids. CDR3 DNA sequence: TGCAGCGTTGGTCGTCAGAAGAACACTGAAGCTTTCTTT. This translates into CSVGRQKNTEAFF.

The rearrangement joins TRBV7-3 to TRBJ2-2; TRBD1 might be the D (6 bases). The CDR3 has 17 amino acids. Germline V gene data show CDR1 as SGHTA and CDR2 as FQGTGA. The V gene lost 5 bases and the J gene lost 0 bases, with 16 bases spanning the gap. The CDR3 here is CASSPKVRTANTGELFF. CDR3 bases: TGTGCCAGCAGCCCCAAAGTGCGGACAGCGAACACCGGGGAGCTGTTTTTT.

This chain links TRBV7-9 with TRBJ2-7, with D perhaps matching TRBD2 (5 bases). The V gene lost 3 bases and the J gene lost 6 bases, with 9 bases spanning the gap. Germline-derived CDR1 and CDR2 are SEHNR and FQNEAQ (reference sequence). The CDR3 extends over 12 amino acids. CDR3 protein: CASSFRGSEQYF. CDR3 nucleotide sequence: TGTGCCAGCAGCTTTCGGGGTTCCGAGCAGTACTTC.

The chain joins TRBV4-2 to TRBJ2-4; D is possibly TRBD2 (7 bases). Germline CDR1 is LGHNA and CDR2 is YNFKEQ. V was cut by 0 bases and J by 2 bases, with 14 bases left in between. The CDR3 has 17 residues. This CDR3 is CASSQDSGGRTKNIQYF. The CDR3 DNA is TGTGCCAGCAGCCAAGATTCGGGGGGCCGTACCAAAAACATTCAGTACTTC.

The rearrangement links TRBV7-9 to TRBJ2-7; TRBD1 matches 8 bases. This CDR3 has 13 residues. V lost 10 bases, J lost 3 bases, and 8 bases stayed unmatched. Germline-derived CDR1 and CDR2 are SEHNR and FQNEAQ (reference sequence). CDR3 DNA: TGTGCCACAACAGGGGGAATCGACTACGAGCAGTACTTC. Amino acid sequence: CATTGGIDYEQYF.

The chain joins TRBV4-3 to TRBJ2-5; 9 nucleotides align to TRBD2. V dropped 3 bases and J dropped 4; count of bases not matched to a gene: 12. The CDR3 length is 17 residues. Germline CDR1 reads LGHNA; CDR2 reads YSLEER. As DNA, the CDR3 is TGCGCCAGCAGCCAGGAAGGTGCAGCGGGAGGACGAGAGACCCAGTACTTC. This gives the protein CASSQEGAAGGRETQYF.

CDR3: CASSPWGVQNYGYTF. The CDR3 DNA is TGTGCCAGCAGCCCCTGGGGAGTACAGAACTATGGCTACACCTTC. V usage is TRBV7-2 and J usage is TRBJ1-2, with no clear D. Trimming pared 5 bases from V and 2 bases from J, leaving 15 bases between. CDR1 and CDR2 (germline): SGHTA, FQGNSA. The CDR3 consists of 15 residues.

The chain couples TRBV10-3 to TRBJ2-3; D possibly corresponds to TRBD2 (5 bases). Trimming removed 4 bases from V and 0 bases from J, with 8 bases in between. Germline values: CDR1 ENHRY, CDR2 SYGVKD. The CDR3 covers 14 residues. Here the CDR3 reads CAISVGGSTDTQYF. CDR3 bases: TGTGCCATCAGTGTGGGCGGGAGCACAGATACGCAGTATTTT.

This chain joins TRBV7-2 and TRBJ2-7; 9 bases align to TRBD2. V lost 1 base and J lost 3; bases outside the gene matches: 4. The CDR3 totals 15 residues. Germline CDR1 and CDR2: SGHTA and FQGNSA. Here the CDR3 reads CASSLGGGAVYEQYF. The CDR3 DNA reads as TGTGCCAGCAGCTTAGGCGGGGGGGCGGTCTACGAGCAGTACTTC.

V usage is TRBV9 and J usage is TRBJ2-1, with 9 bases fitting TRBD1. CDR3 length: 23 residues. With V trimmed by 4 bases and J by 2 bases, 28 bases remained unmatched. CDR1 SGDLS and CDR2 YYNGEE come from the germline V gene. The CDR3 nucleotides are TGTGCCAGCAGCTCCCACGCGACCCAGGACAGGGGTAGGCGGGAGTTCGCCTACAATGAGCAGTTCTTC. Its protein product is CASSSHATQDRGRREFAYNEQFF.

This clone was found once. The chain uses TRBV2 and TRBJ2-5; 10 nucleotides line up with TRBD2. The J call may not be correct, given that the DNA end is closer to TRBJ2-7. This CDR3 is 15 amino acids long. Germline CDR1 and CDR2: SNHLY and FYNNEI. CDR3 DNA: TGTGCCAGCAATGAGGGTCTAGCGGGAGACTACGAGCAGTACTTC. Translating gives CASNEGLAGDYEQYF.

Only a few counts were recorded for this clone. The chain has TRBV28 and TRBJ1-1; D is ambiguous. CDR1 MDHEN and CDR2 SYDVKM come from the germline V gene. This CDR3 comprises 12 residues. Trimming took off 8 bases at V and 0 bases at J, with 7 bases between the two ends. The CDR3 DNA sequence: TGTGCCAGCGGCCCATTGAACACTGAAGCTTTCTTT. Protein: CASGPLNTEAFF.

The chain recombines TRBV14 with TRBJ2-1; possibly TRBD2 for D (5 bases). Trimming took off 6 bases at V and 9 bases at J, with 18 bases between the two ends. The CDR3 consists of 14 residues. CDR1 is SGHDN and CDR2 is FVKESK in the germline V gene. The CDR3 DNA follows: TGTGCCAGCAGGGGCTTAGCGCCCTACGGTGAGCAGTTCTTC. Translation: CASRGLAPYGEQFF.

The rearrangement links TRBV28 to TRBJ2-7; tentative D call: TRBD2 (6 bases). With 1 base removed from V and 7 bases from J, the gap between germline ends came to 14 bases. Germline values: CDR1 MDHEN, CDR2 SYDVKM. This CDR3 has 14 amino acids. The DNA of the CDR3 is TGTGCCAGCAGTTTATCGGACTACCTGAGGGAGCAGTACTTC. Residues: CASSLSDYLREQYF.

The chain combines TRBV4-3 with TRBJ2-5; 7 bases map to TRBD1. This CDR3 region has 16 residues. The germline gives CDR1 LGHNA, CDR2 YSLEER. Trimming cost V 4 bases and J 1 base; bases outside gene matches: 9. The CDR3 protein is CASSPSPTGLQETQYF. The DNA of the CDR3 is TGCGCCAGCAGCCCCTCCCCGACAGGGCTCCAAGAGACCCAGTACTTC.

This rearrangement joins TRBV6-1 to TRBJ1-2; D might be TRBD1 (6 bases). V lost 4 bases and J lost 5, with 17 bases in between. Germline-derived CDR1 and CDR2 are MNHNS and SASEGT. The CDR3 runs to 15 residues. CDR3 residues: CASSATGSSFYGYTF. CDR3 bases: TGTGCCAGCAGTGCTACAGGGTCCTCTTTTTATGGCTACACCTTC.

This clone was seen a few times. This chain uses TRBV6-1 with TRBJ1-6; TRBD1 matches 9 bases. This CDR3 is built from 16 residues. CDR1 is MNHNS and CDR2 is SASEGT in the germline V gene. J gave up 4 bases and V 2 bases, and 3 bases lay outside the gene matches. The CDR3 region is CASSEPGQGYNSPLHF. CDR3 nucleotides: TGTGCCAGCAGTGAACCGGGACAGGGATATAATTCACCCCTCCACTTT.

The chain recombines TRBV25-1 with TRBJ2-3, with D perhaps matching TRBD1 (5 bases). This CDR3 has 16 amino acids. Trimming pared 5 bases from V and 5 bases from J, leaving 20 bases between. Germline CDR1 and CDR2: MGHDK and SYGVNS. CDR3 in amino acids: CASSLDSLEVGDTQYF. CDR3 coding DNA: TGTGCCAGCAGTCTAGACAGCCTTGAGGTAGGAGATACGCAGTATTTT.

The chain couples TRBV25-1 to TRBJ2-1, with TRBD2 as a possible D gene (6 bases). The CDR3 is 15 residues long. Germline V lookup: CDR1 MGHDK, CDR2 SYGVNS. Trimming left V 6 bases short and J 4 bases short, with 16 bases between. The CDR3 loop reads CASSQAGASYNEQFF. In DNA form, the CDR3 reads TGTGCCAGCAGCCAAGCGGGTGCCTCATACAATGAGCAGTTCTTC. The full variable domain, rest sourced from reference TRBV25-1 and TRBJ2-1, is EADIYQTPRYLVIGTGKKITLECSQTMGHDKMYWYQQDPGMELHLIHYSYGVNSTEKGDLSSESTVSRIRTEHFPLTLESARPSHTSQYLCASSQAGASYNEQFFGPGTRLTVL.